This entry lists 16 T cell receptor beta chains sequenced from one sample in a study of blood T cell repertoires in COVID-19. The protocol was immunoSEQ multiplex PCR, while the TCRdb copy is restricted to in-frame clones and leaves out a portion. The data show 200,000 to 250,000 clones, approximately 80% seen once. Sequenced input: PBMCs or T cells enriched from blood (not recorded which). Receptors were obtained from a woman aged 55-69 years who had recovered from COVID-19.

This clone was seen a few times. The chain recombines TRBV6-5 with TRBJ2-3, with 7 bases fitting TRBD2. Germline lookup yields CDR1 MNHEY and CDR2 SVGAGI. The CDR3 is 15 amino acids. J was trimmed by 1 base and V by 6 bases; bases with no gene match: 7. The CDR3 loop reads CASRALGGGTDTQYF. Here the CDR3 DNA reads TGTGCCAGCAGAGCCCTTGGGGGGGGCACAGATACGCAGTATTTT.

The chain is built from TRBV27 and TRBJ2-5; no clear D gene. The CDR3 is made up of 14 amino acids. Between the trimmed V and J ends, which lost 2 bases and 0 bases, there was a span of 7 bases. CDR1 is MNHEY and CDR2 is SMNVEV in the germline V gene (reference sequence). CDR3 sequence (DNA): TGTGCCAGCAGTTTAGTCCGCGACCAAGAGACCCAGTACTTC. Its protein is CASSLVRDQETQYF.

The J gene is TRBJ1-6, the V gene TRBV25-1; tentative D call: TRBD1 (5 bases). The germline V gene has CDR1 MGHDK and CDR2 SYGVNS. The CDR3 has 14 amino acids. Deletions cut 5 bases from V and 3 bases from J, with 8 bases between. Here the CDR3 reads CASSLQGYNSPLHF. CDR3 nucleotide sequence: TGTGCCAGCAGTCTTCAGGGCTATAATTCACCCCTCCACTTT.

The chain couples TRBV7-9 to TRBJ1-6, with TRBD1 identical over 7 bases. The germline CDR1 and CDR2 sequences are SEHNR and FQNEAQ (reference sequence). This CDR3 comprises 15 residues. V lost 3 bases and J lost 8; bases outside the gene matches: 7. CDR3 sequence reads: CASSLSAGGDSPLHF. In DNA, the CDR3 is TGTGCCAGCAGCTTGTCGGCAGGGGGTGATTCACCCCTCCACTTT.

This rearrangement joins TRBV6-5 to TRBJ1-4; D is possibly TRBD1 (6 bases). The germline V gene encodes CDR1 MNHEY and CDR2 SVGAGI. The CDR3 extends over 15 amino acids. V lost 0 bases and J lost 8, with 13 bases in between. DNA for the CDR3: TGTGCCAGCAGTTACTCCGGCAGGGGAATCGAAAAACTGTTTTTT. This encodes CASSYSGRGIEKLFF.

The chain has TRBV7-9 and TRBJ2-6, with D uncertain. The germline V gene has CDR1 SEHNR and CDR2 FQNEAQ (reference sequence). V was shortened by 5 bases and J by 0 bases, with 8 bases between the two germline ends. The CDR3 runs 15 residues. CDR3 residues: CASSDRSSGANVLTF. Written as DNA, the CDR3 is TGTGCCAGCAGCGATCGTAGCTCTGGGGCCAACGTCCTGACTTTC.

This clone turned up a few times. This chain uses TRBV13 with TRBJ2-7; TRBD2 matches at 11 bases. Germline V gene sequence: CDR1 PRHDT, CDR2 FYEKMQ (reference sequence). V lost 1 base and J lost 1; bases outside the gene matches: 9. The CDR3 covers 18 residues. CDR3 protein: CASSLEGLAGGPSYEQYF. For the CDR3, the DNA is TGTGCCAGCAGCTTAGAGGGCCTAGCGGGGGGTCCATCCTACGAGCAGTACTTC.

The table lists this clone with a count of one. The chain joins TRBV7-9 to TRBJ2-2; possibly TRBD1 for D (6 bases). V was clipped by 2 bases and J by 2 bases, with 12 bases between them. CDR3 size: 16 residues. Germline CDR1 and CDR2: SEHNR and FQNEAQ (reference sequence). The CDR3 bases are TGTGCCAGCAGCTTACAAGGGGGTCTTAACACCGGGGAGCTGTTTTTT. This translates into CASSLQGGLNTGELFF.

The chain joins TRBV7-9 to TRBJ1-6, with D perhaps TRBD1 (6 bases). Per germline, CDR1 SEHNR and CDR2 FQNEAQ (reference sequence). This CDR3 contains 15 residues. V gave up 3 bases and J gave up 10 bases, with 16 bases separating them. CDR3 loop: CASSFWGGAFSPLHF. Written as DNA, the CDR3 is TGTGCCAGCAGCTTCTGGGGGGGGGCCTTCTCACCCCTCCACTTT.

V usage is TRBV6-5 and J usage is TRBJ2-3; D not resolved. The CDR3 is 13 residues long. From germline, CDR1 is MNHEY and CDR2 SVGAGI. V was shortened by 8 bases and J by 5 bases, with 14 bases between the two germline ends. CDR3 in DNA: TGTGCCAGCCGACTTCATCGAGTAGATACGCAGTATTTT. Its protein is CASRLHRVDTQYF.

J is TRBJ2-7 and V is TRBV6-2 or TRBV6-3; no reliable D call. The CDR3 extends over 14 amino acids. The germline V gene has CDR1 MNHEY and CDR2 SVGEGT. V was trimmed by 5 bases and J by 3 bases, leaving 14 bases between them. The CDR3 region has the DNA TGTGCCAGCAGTAGATATGCCCACGGCTACGAGCAGTACTTC. Translating gives CASSRYAHGYEQYF.

This clone was found once. The V gene is TRBV10-3, the J gene TRBJ1-3; D unclear. Trimming left V 4 bases short and J 3 bases short, with 7 bases between. The germline CDR1 and CDR2 sequences are ENHRY and SYGVKD. There are 13 residues in the CDR3. The CDR3 here is CAISAENGNTIYF. CDR3 in DNA: TGTGCCATCAGTGCGGAGAATGGAAACACCATATATTTT.

J is TRBJ1-4 and V is TRBV5-1, with no clear D. The CDR3 runs to 14 residues. Germline V CDR1 and CDR2: SGHRS, YFSETQ. V was trimmed by 0 bases and J by 7 bases, leaving 10 bases between them. The CDR3 DNA reads TGCGCCAGCAGCTTGGTGCCGCGAGTTGAAAAACTGTTTTTT. Protein sequence: CASSLVPRVEKLFF.

This clone qualifies as large. This chain links TRBV10-2 with TRBJ2-1; 8 nucleotides line up with TRBD2. The germline gives CDR1 WSHSY, CDR2 SAAADI. V trimming: 3 bases; J trimming: 5 bases; junction bases outside the gene matches: 3. The CDR3 loop spans 14 amino acids. The CDR3 sequence is CASSDPGGDNEQFF. CDR3 nucleotide sequence: TGCGCCAGCAGTGACCCCGGGGGGGACAATGAGCAGTTCTTC.

This clone was seen repeatedly, ten times or more. This CDR3 reads CASSQERGLTGANVLTF. The DNA for the CDR3 is TGTGCCAGCAGCCAAGAGCGGGGTCTGACTGGGGCCAACGTCCTGACTTTC. The chain joins TRBV3-1 (or the pseudogene TRBV3-2) to TRBJ2-6, with D possibly matching TRBD2 (6 bases). CDR1 LGHDT and CDR2 YNNKEL come from the germline V gene (reference sequence). The V and J ends lost 0 bases and 2 bases respectively, with 11 bases between them. The CDR3 loop spans 17 amino acids.

V usage is TRBV12-3 or TRBV12-4 and J usage is TRBJ1-1, with D possibly being TRBD1 (6 bases). With 5 bases removed from V and 4 bases from J, the gap between germline ends came to 11 bases. The CDR3 contains 13 residues. As DNA, the CDR3 is TGTGCCAGCAGTAAACAGGGAGTCACTGAAGCTTTCTTT. This encodes CASSKQGVTEAFF.